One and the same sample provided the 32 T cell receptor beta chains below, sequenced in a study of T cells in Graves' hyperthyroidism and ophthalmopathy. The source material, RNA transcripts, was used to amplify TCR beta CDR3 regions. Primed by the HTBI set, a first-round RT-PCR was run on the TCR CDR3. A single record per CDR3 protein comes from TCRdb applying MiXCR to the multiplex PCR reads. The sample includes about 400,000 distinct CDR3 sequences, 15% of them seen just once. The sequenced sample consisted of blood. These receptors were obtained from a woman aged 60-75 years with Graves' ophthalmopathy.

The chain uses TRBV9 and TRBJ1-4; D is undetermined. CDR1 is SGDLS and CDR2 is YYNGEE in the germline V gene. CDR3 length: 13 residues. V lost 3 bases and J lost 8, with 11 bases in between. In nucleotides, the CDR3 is TGTGCCAGCAGCGCTATGTCGGGCGAAAAACTGTTTTTT. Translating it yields CASSAMSGEKLFF.

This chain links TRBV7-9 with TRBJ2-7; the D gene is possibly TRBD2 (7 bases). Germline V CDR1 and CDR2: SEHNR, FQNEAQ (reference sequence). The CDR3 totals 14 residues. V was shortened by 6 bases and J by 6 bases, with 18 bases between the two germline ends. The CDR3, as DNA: TGTGCCAGCAGTTTTCAGGGGAGGGTTGGCGAGCAGTACTTC. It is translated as CASSFQGRVGEQYF.

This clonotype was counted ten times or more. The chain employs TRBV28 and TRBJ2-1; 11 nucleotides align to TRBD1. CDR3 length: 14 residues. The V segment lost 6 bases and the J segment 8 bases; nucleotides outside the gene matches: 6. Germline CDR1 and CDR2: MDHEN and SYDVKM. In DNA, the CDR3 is TGTGCCAGCAGCCGGACAGGGGGCAGGGATGAGCAGTTCTTC. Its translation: CASSRTGGRDEQFF.

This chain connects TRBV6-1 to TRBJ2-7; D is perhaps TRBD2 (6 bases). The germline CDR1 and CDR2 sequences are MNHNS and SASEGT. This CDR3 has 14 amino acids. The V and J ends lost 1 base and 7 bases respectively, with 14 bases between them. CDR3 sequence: CASSEVARGGEQYF. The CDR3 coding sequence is TGTGCCAGCAGTGAAGTCGCTAGAGGAGGGGAGCAGTACTTC.

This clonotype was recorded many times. The CDR3 DNA reads TGTGCCAGCAGTGCCGGGGGCGGGAGGGCCCACGAGCAGTACTTC. The encoded protein is CASSAGGGRAHEQYF. The chain carries TRBV6-1 and TRBJ2-7; TRBD2 matches at 9 bases. The CDR3 totals 15 residues. J lost 5 bases, V lost 4 bases, and 9 bases had no gene match. Germline-derived CDR1 and CDR2 are MNHNS and SASEGT.

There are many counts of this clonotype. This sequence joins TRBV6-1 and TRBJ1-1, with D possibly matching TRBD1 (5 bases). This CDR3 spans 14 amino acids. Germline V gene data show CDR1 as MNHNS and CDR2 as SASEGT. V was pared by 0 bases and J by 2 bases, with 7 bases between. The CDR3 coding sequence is TGTGCCAGCAGTGAAGCGGGACCCAACACTGAAGCTTTCTTT. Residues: CASSEAGPNTEAFF.

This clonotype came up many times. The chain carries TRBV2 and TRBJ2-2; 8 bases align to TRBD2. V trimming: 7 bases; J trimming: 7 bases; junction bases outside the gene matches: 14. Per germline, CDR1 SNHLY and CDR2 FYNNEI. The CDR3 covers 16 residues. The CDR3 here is CASTRQAGVPDGELFF. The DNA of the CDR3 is TGTGCCAGCACGCGACAAGCGGGAGTTCCAGACGGGGAGCTGTTTTTT.

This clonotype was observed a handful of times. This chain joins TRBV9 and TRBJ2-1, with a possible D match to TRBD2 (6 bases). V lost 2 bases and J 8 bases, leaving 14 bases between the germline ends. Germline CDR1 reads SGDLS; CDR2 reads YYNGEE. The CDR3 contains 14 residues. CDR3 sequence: CASSVGTSVHEQFF. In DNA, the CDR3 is TGTGCCAGCAGCGTTGGGACTTCCGTTCATGAGCAGTTCTTC.

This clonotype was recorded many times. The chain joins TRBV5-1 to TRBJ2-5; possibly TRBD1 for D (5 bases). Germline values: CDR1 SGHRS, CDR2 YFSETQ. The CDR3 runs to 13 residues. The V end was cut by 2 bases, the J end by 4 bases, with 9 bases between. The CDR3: CASSFEGAETQYF. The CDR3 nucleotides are TGCGCCAGCAGCTTCGAAGGGGCAGAGACCCAGTACTTC.

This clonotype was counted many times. This CDR3 reads CASSYSRRGRIWDTEAFF. As DNA, the CDR3 is TGTGCCAGCAGTTACTCGAGGAGGGGGCGAATTTGGGACACTGAAGCTTTCTTT. The genes are TRBV6-5 and TRBJ1-1, with 7 bases that match TRBD1. Trimming took 0 bases from V and 3 from J; bases not matched to a gene: 13. The CDR3 has 18 amino acids. The germline gives CDR1 MNHEY, CDR2 SVGAGI.

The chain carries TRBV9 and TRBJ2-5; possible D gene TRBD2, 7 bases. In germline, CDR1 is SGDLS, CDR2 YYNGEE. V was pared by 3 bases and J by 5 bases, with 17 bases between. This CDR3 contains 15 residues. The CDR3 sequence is CASSAEGGVGETQYF. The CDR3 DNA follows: TGTGCCAGCAGCGCAGAGGGGGGGGTCGGGGAGACCCAGTACTTC.

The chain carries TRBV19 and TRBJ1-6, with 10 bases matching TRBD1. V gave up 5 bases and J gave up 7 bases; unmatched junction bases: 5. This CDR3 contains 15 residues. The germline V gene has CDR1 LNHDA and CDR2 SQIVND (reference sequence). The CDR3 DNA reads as TGTGCCAGTAGTCCGCGACAGGGGGCAAATTCACCCCTCCACTTT. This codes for CASSPRQGANSPLHF.

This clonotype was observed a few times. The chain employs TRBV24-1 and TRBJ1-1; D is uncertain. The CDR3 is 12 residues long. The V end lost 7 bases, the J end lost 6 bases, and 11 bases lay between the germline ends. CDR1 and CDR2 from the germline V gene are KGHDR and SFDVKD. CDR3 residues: CATSGESAEAFF. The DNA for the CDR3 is TGTGCCACCAGCGGCGAGTCTGCTGAAGCTTTCTTT.

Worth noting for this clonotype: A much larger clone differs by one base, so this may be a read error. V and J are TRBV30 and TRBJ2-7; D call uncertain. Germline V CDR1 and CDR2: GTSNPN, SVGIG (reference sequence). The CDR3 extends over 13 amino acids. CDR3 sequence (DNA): TGTGTCTGGAAGAGAAGCGCCGGTGGGGAGCAGTACTTC. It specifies CVWKRSAGGEQYF.

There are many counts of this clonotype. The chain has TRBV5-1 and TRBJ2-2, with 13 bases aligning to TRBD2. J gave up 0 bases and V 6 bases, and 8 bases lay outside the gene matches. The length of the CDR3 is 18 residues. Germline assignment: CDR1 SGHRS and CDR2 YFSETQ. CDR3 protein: CASKPRLAGGSNTGELFF. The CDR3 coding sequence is TGCGCCAGCAAGCCTAGACTAGCGGGAGGTTCGAACACCGGGGAGCTGTTTTTT.

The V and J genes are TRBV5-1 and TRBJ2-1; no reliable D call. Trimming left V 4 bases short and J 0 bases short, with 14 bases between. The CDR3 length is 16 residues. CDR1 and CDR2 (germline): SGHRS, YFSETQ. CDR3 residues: CASSNTRGSSYNEQFF. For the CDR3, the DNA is TGCGCCAGCAGCAATACCAGAGGAAGCTCCTACAATGAGCAGTTCTTC.

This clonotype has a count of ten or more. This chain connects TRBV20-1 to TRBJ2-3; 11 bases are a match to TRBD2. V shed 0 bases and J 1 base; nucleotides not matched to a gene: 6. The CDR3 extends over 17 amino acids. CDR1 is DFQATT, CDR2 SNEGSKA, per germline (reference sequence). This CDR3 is CSARDVTSGSGTDTQYF. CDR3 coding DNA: TGCAGTGCTAGAGATGTTACTAGCGGGAGCGGCACAGATACGCAGTATTTT.

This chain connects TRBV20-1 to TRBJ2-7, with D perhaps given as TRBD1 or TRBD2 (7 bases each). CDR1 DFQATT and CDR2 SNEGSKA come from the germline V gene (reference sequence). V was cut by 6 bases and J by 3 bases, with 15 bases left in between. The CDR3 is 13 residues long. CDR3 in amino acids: CSAHGGDSYEQYF. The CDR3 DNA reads TGCAGTGCCCATGGGGGGGACAGCTACGAGCAGTACTTC.

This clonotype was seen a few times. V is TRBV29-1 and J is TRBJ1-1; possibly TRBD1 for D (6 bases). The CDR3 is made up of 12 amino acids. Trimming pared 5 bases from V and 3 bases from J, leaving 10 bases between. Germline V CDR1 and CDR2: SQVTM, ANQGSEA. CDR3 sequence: CSVRPGDTEAFF. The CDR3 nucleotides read TGCAGCGTTCGTCCAGGGGACACTGAAGCTTTCTTT.

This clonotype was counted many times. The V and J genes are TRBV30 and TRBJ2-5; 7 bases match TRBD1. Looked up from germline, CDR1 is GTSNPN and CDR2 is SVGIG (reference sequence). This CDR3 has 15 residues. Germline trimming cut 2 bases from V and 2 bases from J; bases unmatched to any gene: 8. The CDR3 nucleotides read TGTGCCTGGAGTAAGAAGGCAGGGGGACAAGAGACCCAGTACTTC. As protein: CAWSKKAGGQETQYF.

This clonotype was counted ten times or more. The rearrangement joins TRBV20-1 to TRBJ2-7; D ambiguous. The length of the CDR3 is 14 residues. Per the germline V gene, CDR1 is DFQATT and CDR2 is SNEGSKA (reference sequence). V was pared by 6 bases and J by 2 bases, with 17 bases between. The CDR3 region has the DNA TGCAGTGCCCCCGACTCAGCTGTACCCTACGAGCAGTACTTC. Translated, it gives CSAPDSAVPYEQYF.

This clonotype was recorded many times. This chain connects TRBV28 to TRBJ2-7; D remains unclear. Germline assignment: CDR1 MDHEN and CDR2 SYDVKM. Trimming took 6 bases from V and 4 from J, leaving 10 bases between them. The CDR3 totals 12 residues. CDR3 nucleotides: TGTGCCAGCAGCCTGTGGCAGTACGAGCAGTACTTC. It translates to CASSLWQYEQYF.

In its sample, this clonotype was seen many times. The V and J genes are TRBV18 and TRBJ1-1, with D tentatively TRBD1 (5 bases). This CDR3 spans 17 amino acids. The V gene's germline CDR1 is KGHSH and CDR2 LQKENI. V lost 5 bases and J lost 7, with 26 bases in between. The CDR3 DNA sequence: TGTGCCAGCTCAACTCTTAGGCAAAGTCCCTCTGGGGGTGAAGCTTTCTTT. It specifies CASSTLRQSPSGGEAFF.

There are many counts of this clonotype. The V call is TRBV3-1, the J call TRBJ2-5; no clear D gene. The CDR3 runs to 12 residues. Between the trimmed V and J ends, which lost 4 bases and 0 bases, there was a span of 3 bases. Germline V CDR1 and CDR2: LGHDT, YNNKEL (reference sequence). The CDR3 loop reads CASSPNQETQYF. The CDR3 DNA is TGTGCCAGCAGCCCCAACCAAGAGACCCAGTACTTC.

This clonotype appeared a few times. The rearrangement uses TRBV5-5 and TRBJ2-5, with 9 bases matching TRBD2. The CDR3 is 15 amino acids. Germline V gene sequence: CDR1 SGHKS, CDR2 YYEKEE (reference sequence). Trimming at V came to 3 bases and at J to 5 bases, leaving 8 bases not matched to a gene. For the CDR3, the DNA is TGTGCCAGCAGCTCCCAGGGCGGGAGGGCCGAGACCCAGTACTTC. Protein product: CASSSQGGRAETQYF.

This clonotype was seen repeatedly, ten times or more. The CDR3 loop reads CASSEEMTGTEAFF. CDR3 in DNA: TGTGCCAGCAGTGAAGAGATGACAGGGACTGAAGCTTTCTTT. The chain has TRBV2 and TRBJ1-1, with 7 bases matching TRBD1. The CDR3 runs to 14 residues. V shed 1 base, J shed 5 bases, and the junction held 4 bases outside the gene matches. Germline V gene data show CDR1 as SNHLY and CDR2 as FYNNEI.

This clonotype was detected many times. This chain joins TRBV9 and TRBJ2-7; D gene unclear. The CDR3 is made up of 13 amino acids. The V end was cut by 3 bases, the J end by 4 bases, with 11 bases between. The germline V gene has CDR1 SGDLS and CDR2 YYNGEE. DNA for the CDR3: TGTGCCAGCAGCGGGCCTTGGGGATACGAGCAGTACTTC. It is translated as CASSGPWGYEQYF.

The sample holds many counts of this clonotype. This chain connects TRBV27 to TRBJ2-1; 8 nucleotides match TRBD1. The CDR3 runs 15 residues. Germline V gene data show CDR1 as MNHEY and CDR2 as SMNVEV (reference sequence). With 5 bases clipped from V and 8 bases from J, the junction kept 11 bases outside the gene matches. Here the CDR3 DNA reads TGTGCCAGCAGTACCCATGGACAGGGCAGAGATGAGCAGTTCTTC. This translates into CASSTHGQGRDEQFF.

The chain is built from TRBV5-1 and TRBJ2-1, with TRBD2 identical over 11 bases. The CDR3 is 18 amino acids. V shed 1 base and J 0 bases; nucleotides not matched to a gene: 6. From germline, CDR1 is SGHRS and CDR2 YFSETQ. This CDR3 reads CASSLLAGGLSSYNEQFF. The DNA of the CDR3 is TGCGCCAGCAGCTTGCTAGCGGGAGGCCTAAGCTCCTACAATGAGCAGTTCTTC.

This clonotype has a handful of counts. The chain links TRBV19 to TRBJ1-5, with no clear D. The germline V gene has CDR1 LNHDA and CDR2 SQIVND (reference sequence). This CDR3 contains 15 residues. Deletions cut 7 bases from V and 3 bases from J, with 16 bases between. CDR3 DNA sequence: TGTGCCAGTATCCCTAAGGGAGGGCCCAATCAGCCCCAGCATTTT. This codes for CASIPKGGPNQPQHF.

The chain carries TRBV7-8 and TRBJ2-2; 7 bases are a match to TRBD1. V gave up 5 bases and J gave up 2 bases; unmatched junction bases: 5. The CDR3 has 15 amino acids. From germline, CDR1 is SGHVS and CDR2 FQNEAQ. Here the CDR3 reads CASSKDRPNTGELFF. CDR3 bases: TGTGCCAGCAGCAAGGACAGGCCCAACACCGGGGAGCTGTTTTTT.

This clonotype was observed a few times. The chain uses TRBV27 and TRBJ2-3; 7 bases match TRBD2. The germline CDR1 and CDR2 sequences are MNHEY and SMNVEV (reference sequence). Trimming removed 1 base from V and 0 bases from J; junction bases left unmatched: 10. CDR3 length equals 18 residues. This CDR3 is CASSLFGGSGTSTDTQYF. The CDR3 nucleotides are TGTGCCAGCAGTTTATTCGGGGGGTCCGGGACTAGCACAGATACGCAGTATTTT.